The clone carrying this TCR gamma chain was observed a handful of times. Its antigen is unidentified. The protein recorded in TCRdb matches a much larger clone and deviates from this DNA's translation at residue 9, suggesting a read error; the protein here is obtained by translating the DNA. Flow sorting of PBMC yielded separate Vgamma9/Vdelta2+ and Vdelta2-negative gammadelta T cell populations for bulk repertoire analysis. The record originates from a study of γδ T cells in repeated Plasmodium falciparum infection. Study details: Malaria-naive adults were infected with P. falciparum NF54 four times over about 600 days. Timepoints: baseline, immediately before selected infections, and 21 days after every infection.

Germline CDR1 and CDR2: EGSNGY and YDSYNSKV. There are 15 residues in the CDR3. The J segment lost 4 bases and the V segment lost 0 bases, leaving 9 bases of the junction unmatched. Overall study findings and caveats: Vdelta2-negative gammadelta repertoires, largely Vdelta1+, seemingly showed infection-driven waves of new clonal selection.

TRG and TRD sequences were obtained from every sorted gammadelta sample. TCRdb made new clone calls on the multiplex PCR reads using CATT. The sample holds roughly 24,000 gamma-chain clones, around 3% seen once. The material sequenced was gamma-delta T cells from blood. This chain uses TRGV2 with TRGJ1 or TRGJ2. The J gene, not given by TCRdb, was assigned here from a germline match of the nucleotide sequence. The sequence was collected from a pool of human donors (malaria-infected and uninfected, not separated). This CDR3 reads CATWDGPEEYYKKLF. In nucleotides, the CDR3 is TGTGCCACCTGGGACGGGCCAGAGGAGTATTATAAGAAACTCTTT.